Each of the 14 T cell receptor beta chains below was sequenced from the same sample in a study of cytomegalovirus exposure and HLA in healthy donors. PCR involved 60 Vbeta and 13 Jbeta primers. Some clones are missing from TCRdb's copy, which holds only in-frame ones; the method was immunoSEQ multiplex PCR. The sample lists roughly 100,000 clones; 76% were seen once. The sample taken for sequencing was PBMCs. These TCRs come from a man in his forties in good health and CMV-seropositive.

J is TRBJ2-2 and V is TRBV19; 12 positions agree with TRBD2. V shed 4 bases and J 0 bases; nucleotides not matched to a gene: 3. The CDR3 extends over 17 amino acids. The germline V gene encodes CDR1 LNHDA and CDR2 SQIVND (reference sequence). In nucleotides, the CDR3 is TGTGCCAGTAGTAACGGACTAGCGGGAACGAACACCGGGGAGCTGTTTTTT. Translated, it gives CASSNGLAGTNTGELFF.

This clone came up a few times. The chain links TRBV19 to TRBJ1-1; D uncertain. This CDR3 has 13 residues. V was pared by 8 bases and J by 2 bases, with 12 bases between. CDR1 is LNHDA and CDR2 is SQIVND in the germline V gene (reference sequence). CDR3 coding DNA: TGTGCCAGTGCCCCCGTCCTAAACACTGAAGCTTTCTTT. It encodes CASAPVLNTEAFF.

The rearrangement joins TRBV2 to TRBJ2-5; 9 nucleotides match TRBD2. Germline trimming cut 4 bases from V and 7 bases from J; bases unmatched to any gene: 10. This CDR3 has 15 residues. The germline V gene encodes CDR1 SNHLY and CDR2 FYNNEI. This CDR3 is CASSASLAGMGTQYF. In nucleotides, the CDR3 is TGTGCCAGCAGTGCCTCGCTAGCGGGGATGGGGACCCAGTACTTC. The full variable domain, with the rest looked up from reference TRBV2 and TRBJ2-5, is EPEVTQTPSHQVTQMGQEVILRCVPISNHLYFYWYRQILGQKVEFLVSFYNNEISEKSEIFDDQFSVERPDGSNFTLKIRSTKLEDSAMYFCASSASLAGMGTQYFGPGTRLLVL.

The rearrangement links TRBV30 to TRBJ1-2; D ambiguous. Trimming removed 4 bases at V and 4 bases at J, with 10 bases between. Per germline, CDR1 GTSNPN and CDR2 SVGIG (reference sequence). This CDR3 region has 12 residues. The CDR3: CAWNLPGYGYTF. DNA for the CDR3: TGTGCCTGGAACCTCCCGGGCTATGGCTACACCTTC.

The chain combines TRBV27 with TRBJ2-2, with D unresolved. Germline V gene data show CDR1 as MNHEY and CDR2 as SMNVEV (reference sequence). Trimming shortened V by 6 bases and J by 1 base, and 21 bases separated the two germline ends. There are 18 residues in the CDR3. As DNA, the CDR3 is TGTGCCAGCAGCTACACTCACATGGGCAGGCTGAACACCGGGGAGCTGTTTTTT. Amino acid sequence: CASSYTHMGRLNTGELFF.

The chain couples TRBV6-1 to TRBJ1-3; 7 nucleotides match TRBD1. The germline gives CDR1 MNHNS, CDR2 SASEGT. J was trimmed by 1 base and V by 7 bases; bases with no gene match: 7. This CDR3 has 15 amino acids. CDR3 sequence (DNA): TGTGCCAGCATTACCGGGACAGCTTCTGGAAACACCATATATTTT. Encoded protein: CASITGTASGNTIYF.

This clone has a handful of counts. The chain couples TRBV7-2 to TRBJ1-6, with 8 nucleotides matching TRBD1. This CDR3 region has 14 residues. Germline V lookup: CDR1 SGHTA, CDR2 FQGNSA. V was clipped by 5 bases and J by 10 bases; unmatched bases: 7. The CDR3 DNA reads TGTGCCAGCAGCCCGGACAGGGTCCGGTCACCCCTCCACTTT. Its translation: CASSPDRVRSPLHF.

V gene TRBV9 combines with J gene TRBJ2-5; TRBD2 matches 9 bases. This CDR3 contains 14 residues. Germline V lookup: CDR1 SGDLS, CDR2 YYNGEE. Germline trimming cut 3 bases from V and 5 bases from J; bases unmatched to any gene: 5. Here the CDR3 DNA reads TGTGCCAGCAGCGGGGGACTAGCCCCCGAGACCCAGTACTTC. It is translated as CASSGGLAPETQYF.

This clone was observed a handful of times. CDR3: CASSILGHSSYNEQFF. The CDR3 region has the DNA TGTGCCAGCAGTATTCTTGGACATAGCTCCTACAATGAGCAGTTCTTC. This chain links TRBV6-6 with TRBJ2-1; D possibly corresponds to TRBD1 (5 bases). Germline assignment: CDR1 MNHNY and CDR2 SVGAGI (reference sequence). The CDR3 is 16 residues long. Trimming pared 5 bases from V and 0 bases from J, leaving 14 bases between.

The chain recombines TRBV7-3 with TRBJ2-6; D unclear. The CDR3 is made up of 13 amino acids. The germline V and J ends were trimmed by 5 bases and 4 bases, with 6 bases remaining between them. Germline lookup yields CDR1 SGHTA and CDR2 FQGTGA. The CDR3 nucleotides are TGTGCCAGCAGCCCTACCGGGGCCAACGTCCTGACTTTC. Its protein product is CASSPTGANVLTF.

With regard to this clone: Other DNA sequences from this sample encode an identical CDR3 as well. The chain joins TRBV5-1 to TRBJ1-2; D possibly corresponds to TRBD1 (6 bases). CDR3 length equals 15 residues. From germline, CDR1 is SGHRS and CDR2 YFSETQ. Trimming shortened V by 5 bases and J by 5 bases, and 19 bases separated the two germline ends. The CDR3 region has the DNA TGCGCCAGCAGTCCAGGACAGCCCCTCATATATGGCTACACCTTC. This encodes CASSPGQPLIYGYTF. The full variable domain, its missing parts supplied by reference TRBV5-1 and TRBJ1-2, is KAGVTQTPRYLIKTRGQQVTLSCSPISGHRSVSWYQQTPGQGLQFLFEYFSETQRNKGNFPGRFSGRQFSNSRSEMNVSTLELGDSALYLCASSPGQPLIYGYTFGSGTRLTVV.

V is TRBV18 and J is TRBJ1-1; D gene unclear. Germline CDR1 is KGHSH and CDR2 is LQKENI. Trimming stripped 8 bases from V and 1 base from J, with 11 bases between. The CDR3 runs 13 residues. Written as DNA, the CDR3 is TGTGCCAGCCTCATGGCGGCGAACACTGAAGCTTTCTTT. It translates to CASLMAANTEAFF. Supplemented by reference TRBV18 and TRBJ1-1, the full variable domain reads NAGVMQNPRHLVRRRGQEARLRCSPMKGHSHVYWYRQLPEEGLKFMVYLQKENIIDESGMPKERFSAEFPKEGPSILRIQQVVRGDSAAYFCASLMAANTEAFFGQGTRLTVV.

For this clone: One end of the junction fails to match germline, which may point to a read error. The chain couples TRBV11-2 to TRBJ2-6; possibly TRBD1 for D (5 bases). The germline gives CDR1 SGHAT, CDR2 FQNNGV. The CDR3 covers 14 residues. The CDR3 is CASSPLTGANGLTF. CDR3 nucleotide sequence: TGTGCCAGCAGCCCGTTAACTGGGGCCAACGGCCTGACTTTC.

This sequence joins TRBV9 and TRBJ2-1; TRBD2 aligns across 8 bases. V lost 0 bases, J lost 6 bases, and 8 bases stayed unmatched. From germline, CDR1 is SGDLS and CDR2 YYNGEE. CDR3 length equals 16 residues. Written as DNA, the CDR3 is TGTGCCAGCAGCGTAGTTAGCGGGAAAGGGATCAATGAGCAGTTCTTC. Protein: CASSVVSGKGINEQFF.